This T cell receptor (beta chain) was documented in a study of STAT5B mutations in CD4+ large granular lymphocyte leukemia. Measured with immunoSEQ multiplex PCR; TCRdb has only the in-frame clones, and not every one. Found here are about 21,000 clones, less than 80% of them singletons; the top ten hold less than 4.5%. The CDR3 has 13 residues. Germline V gene sequence: CDR1 SGHNT, CDR2 YYREEE (reference sequence). V lost 8 bases, J lost 3 bases, and 14 bases lay in between. The sample taken for sequencing was CD4+ T cells from blood buffy coats. This chain links TRBV5-4 with TRBJ1-2; D gene uncertain. The TCR sequence derives from a human donor in good health. The CDR3 protein is CASYSRGDYGYTF. CDR3 in DNA: TGTGCCAGTTATTCCCGAGGAGACTATGGCTACACCTTC.